A single sample gave rise to the 15 T cell receptor beta chains below, sequenced in a study of post-analysis software for immune sequencing data. The antigens for these receptors are not known. The TCR beta cDNA libraries carried unique molecular identifiers. TCRdb independently ran MiXCR on the PCR reads; one entry per CDR3 protein. The sample lists some 260,000 distinct CDR3 sequences; 35% to 40% were seen once. Whole-study findings and limits: Patients used roughly five TRBV segments, including TRBV5-6, TRBV5-1 and TRBV20-1, more often than controls.

The sample taken for sequencing was blood. These receptors were taken from a girl aged 5 to 17 with multiple sclerosis.

This clonotype was picked up many times. The rearrangement links TRBV2 to TRBJ2-1, with no clear D. Germline lookup yields CDR1 SNHLY and CDR2 FYNNEI. This CDR3 is built from 12 residues. V was pared by 5 bases and J by 10 bases, with 12 bases between. CDR3 loop: CASSPTKAEQFF. CDR3 nucleotide sequence: TGTGCCAGCAGTCCCACGAAGGCGGAGCAGTTCTTC.

There are many counts of this clonotype. The rearrangement links TRBV5-1 to TRBJ2-1; 8 bases map to TRBD2. CDR1 and CDR2 from the germline V gene are SGHRS and YFSETQ. This CDR3 comprises 15 residues. The J segment lost 2 bases and the V segment lost 3 bases, leaving 4 bases of the junction unmatched. The CDR3 bases are TGCGCCAGCAGCTCTCAGGGACTAGCCTACAATGAGCAGTTCTTC. Encoded protein: CASSSQGLAYNEQFF.

Notes on this clonotype: A much larger clone is a single base away; this may be a read error. This chain links TRBV20-1 with TRBJ1-5, with 7 positions matching TRBD1. Germline CDR1 DFQATT, CDR2 SNEGSKA (reference sequence). V was clipped by 3 bases and J by 6 bases; unmatched bases: 8. The CDR3 is made up of 14 amino acids. The CDR3 here is CSASPGTDGQPQHF. The DNA for the CDR3 is TGCAGTGCTAGCCCCGGGACAGACGGTCAGCCCCAGCATTTT.

On this clonotype: It may be a read error: a sequence one base away is much more abundant. Without the conserved terminal phenylalanine or tryptophan, this CDR3 likely stems from a read error. This rearrangement joins TRBV3-1 to TRBJ1-2; no clear D gene. This CDR3 spans 14 amino acids. V was pared by 0 bases and J by 4 bases, with 9 bases between. The germline gives CDR1 LGHDT, CDR2 YNNKEL (reference sequence). The CDR3 sequence: CASSQDGTFYGYTC. The CDR3 bases are TGTGCCAGCAGCCAAGATGGTACCTTCTATGGCTACACCTGC.

The V gene is TRBV7-2, the J gene TRBJ2-1; 7 positions match TRBD2. Losses at the gene ends were 5 bases for V and 5 bases for J; bases not matched to a gene: 9. The CDR3 contains 15 residues. Germline V CDR1 and CDR2: SGHTA, FQGNSA. The CDR3 protein is CASSPREALNNEQFF. The CDR3 DNA reads TGTGCCAGCAGCCCACGGGAGGCATTGAACAATGAGCAGTTCTTC.

The chain uses TRBV6-2 or TRBV6-3 and TRBJ2-4, with D tentatively TRBD2 (5 bases). CDR1 and CDR2 (germline): MNHEY, SVGEGT. The CDR3 totals 12 residues. V lost 7 bases and J lost 9, with 13 bases in between. CDR3 sequence reads: CASISAEGIQYF. For the CDR3, the DNA is TGTGCCAGCATTTCGGCAGAGGGCATTCAGTACTTC.

In this sample, this clonotype turned up many times. The V call is TRBV5-5, the J call TRBJ1-6, with D hard to call. This CDR3 is built from 13 residues. Germline V gene lookup returns CDR1 SGHKS and CDR2 YYEKEE (reference sequence). V lost 7 bases, J lost 6 bases, and 11 bases lay in between. CDR3 sequence: CASETYPNSPLHF. The CDR3 nucleotides read TGTGCCAGCGAGACCTATCCTAATTCACCCCTCCACTTT.

Comments on this clonotype: A much larger clone sits a single nucleotide away, making a read error possible. V gene TRBV27 combines with J gene TRBJ1-6, with 8 nucleotides matching TRBD1. Germline lookup yields CDR1 MNHEY and CDR2 SMNVEV (reference sequence). V lost 5 bases to trimming and J lost 7 bases; unmatched junction nucleotides: 4. This CDR3 has 14 residues. The CDR3 region has the DNA TGTGCCAGCAGTGGCAGGGGGCGGAATTCACCCCTCCACTTT. Its protein is CASSGRGRNSPLHF.

This clonotype was counted only a few times. V and J are TRBV20-1 and TRBJ2-2; D remains ambiguous. The V end was cut by 3 bases, the J end by 0 bases, with 20 bases between. This CDR3 is 18 amino acids long. In germline, CDR1 is DFQATT, CDR2 SNEGSKA (reference sequence). The CDR3 loop reads CSARGPVGRTPNTGELFF. Written as DNA, the CDR3 is TGCAGTGCTAGGGGTCCGGTGGGCCGCACTCCGAACACCGGGGAGCTGTTTTTT.

This clonotype appeared a few times. This clone may be a read error of a much larger clone one base away. The chain recombines TRBV29-1 with TRBJ2-1, with D tentatively TRBD1 or TRBD2 (5 bases each). CDR3 size: 15 residues. The germline V gene has CDR1 SQVTM and CDR2 ANQGSEA. The V end was cut by 3 bases, the J end by 1 base, with 13 bases between. In DNA form, the CDR3 reads TGCAGCGTTGAGGGGGAGACCAAATCCTACAATGAGCAGTTCTTC. Residues: CSVEGETKSYNEQFF.

There are many counts of this clonotype. This sequence joins TRBV20-1 and TRBJ2-1; the match to TRBD2 covers 15 bases. Germline CDR1 reads DFQATT; CDR2 reads SNEGSKA (reference sequence). Germline trimming cut 1 base from V and 6 bases from J; bases unmatched to any gene: 4. The CDR3 is 16 amino acids. In DNA form, the CDR3 reads TGCAGTGCTAGAGGGACTAGCGGGAGGGCTTCCAATGAGCAGTTCTTC. Protein: CSARGTSGRASNEQFF.

This clonotype was seen more than once but under ten times. A much larger clone sits a single nucleotide away, making a read error possible. V usage is TRBV10-3 and J usage is TRBJ2-5; D is perhaps TRBD2 (6 bases). The DNA end is more similar to TRBJ2-7, so the J call may be wrong. The CDR3 spans 12 residues. Germline assignment: CDR1 ENHRY and CDR2 SYGVKD. The CDR3 loop reads CAISDMGGEQYF. The CDR3 DNA follows: TGTGCCATCAGTGATATGGGGGGCGAGCAGTACTTC.

This clonotype was picked up many times. The chain couples TRBV20-1 to TRBJ2-1, with TRBD2 matching 7 bases. Germline CDR1 reads DFQATT; CDR2 reads SNEGSKA (reference sequence). The CDR3 totals 16 residues. The ends lost 0 bases at V and 5 bases at J; junction bases unmatched: 10. CDR3 sequence (DNA): TGCAGTGCTAGAGAATCTGCTAGCGGTCAAAACAATGAGCAGTTCTTC. Encoded protein: CSARESASGQNNEQFF.

Turning to this clonotype: A much bigger clone sits one base away, suggesting this may be a read error. The chain couples TRBV7-2 to TRBJ1-1; possible D gene TRBD1, 5 bases. Germline values: CDR1 SGHTA, CDR2 FQGNSA. The CDR3 covers 14 residues. V dropped 4 bases and J dropped 1 base, with 10 bases sitting between them. The DNA for the CDR3 is TGTGCCAGCAGCTCGATGGGGGGGAACACTGAAGCTTTCTTT. Residues: CASSSMGGNTEAFF.

This clonotype was recorded a few times. Given a much more abundant clone one base away, this may be a read error. This chain links TRBV11-2 with TRBJ1-1; possible D gene TRBD1, 6 bases. Germline CDR1 SGHAT, CDR2 FQNNGV. The V end was cut by 3 bases, the J end by 8 bases, with 13 bases between. CDR3 length equals 13 residues. CDR3 region: CASSFKQGLEAFF. CDR3 sequence (DNA): TGTGCCAGCAGCTTTAAACAGGGCCTCGAAGCTTTCTTT.